This T cell receptor (beta chain) originates from a study of vaccination effects on CD4 cells after COVID-19 (dated by TCRdb to 2022 to 2024). About the full investigation: Across the study, the median time from the second dose to post-vaccine sampling was 72 days (range 14 to 241). In both COVID-19 convalescent patients and infection-naive vaccine recipients, the study compared SARS-CoV-2 spike-specific CD4+ TCR repertoires from before mRNA vaccination with those from after it. A total of some eleven COVID-19 convalescent patients and a handful of SARS-CoV-2-naive healthy vaccine recipients were included in the full study. Cultures from other donors in the study were sequenced using the Oncomine TCR Beta short-read assay on an Illumina iSeq 100.

Trimming removed 2 bases from V and 4 bases from J; the gene matches leave 3 bases unexplained. The germline V gene (reference sequence) supplies CDR1 MNHEY and CDR2 SMNVEV. The CDR3 runs 14 amino acids, cysteine and phenylalanine included. Only the CDR3 part of the read is kept: 42 bases, read in frame from the first base. In the ViraFEST assay, PBMC were stimulated with viral peptide pools, and TCR sequencing was then used to find antigen-specific CD4+ T cell clonotypes based on their expansion. After 10 days of culture, CD4+ T cells were isolated with the EasySep CD4+ T cell isolation kit. Each participant received two doses of an mRNA SARS-CoV-2 vaccine, either BNT162b2 or mRNA-1273. The absence of prior SARS-CoV-2 infection in healthy vaccine recipients was confirmed by negative nucleocapsid antibodies before and after vaccination. Roughly 2 million PBMC per well were cultured in IMDM with around 5.3% human AB serum, around 10 IU/ml IL-2 and gentamicin, plus 10 ug/ml peptides. Half of the culture medium was replaced with fresh IL-2-containing medium on days 3 and 7. Each peptide stimulation condition was cultured in triplicate wells unless otherwise noted. Using Ficoll-Paque Plus gradient centrifugation, PBMC were separated from whole blood and then either used fresh or cryopreserved at -140C. The overlapping peptide pools covered the spike proteins of SARS-CoV-2 and of the common cold coronaviruses HCoV-NL63, HCoV-OC43 and HCoV-229E. Genomic DNA was extracted from cultured CD4+ T cells with the QIAamp micro DNA kit.

Libraries were prepared through the immunoSEQ multiplex PCR assay. DNA from the CD4+ T cells that had been cultured and isolated underwent TCR beta CDR3 sequencing. Per the original workflow: Non-productive TCR sequences were discarded, and reads were trimmed to the CDR3 region, with only CDR3s of 7 or more amino acids retained. Antigen-specific clonotypes were identified with the MANAFEST web app by comparing expansion in peptide wells against reference cultures. To count as positive, a clone had to show expansion at FDR<0.05 compared with the reference and with all other wells, an odds ratio above 5, and a frequency above 0.1% in two replicate wells. Clonotypes significantly expanded in SARS-CoV-2 spike wells and in at least one common cold coronavirus spike condition were defined as cross-reactive. Using the stringdist R package, CDR3 similarity was measured by Levenshtein distance, and unrooted trees were constructed with ape in R 3.6.1. Sourced from immuneACCESS, this table was stored by TCRdb with only in-frame sequences that have V and J called. A share of the clones is absent; for the studies checked, an unresolved V gene accounts for under half, and the remainder has no known explanation. That table gives V, J and clone size, and the DNA gave D and trimming. Here the sample has roughly 68,000 clones; around 74% occur a single time. Roughly 1.4% of the sample lies in the top ten.

The full study reports these points: Limitations of the study were the small number of convalescent patients and the absence of early post-infection timepoints. In healthy vaccine recipients, vaccine-induced clones were almost all SARS-CoV-2 mono-reactive, with only 1 of 255 being cross-reactive with common cold coronaviruses. Marked clonal contraction was observed in both infection-induced and vaccine-induced clones at late post-vaccination timepoints, consistent with waning T cell responses.

As regards this clone: Its antigen remains unidentified. No qualities accompany the bases; no much larger clone lies one base away.

The source is a human donor who received a COVID-19 vaccine. The rearranged segments are TRBV27 and TRBJ1-1, and 8 junction bases match TRBD1. The sample in question was CD4+ T cells from PBMCs cultured with HCoV-229E spike peptides, obtained after COVID-19 vaccination. The cell subset or site tag for this specimen amounts to: HCoV-229E spike overlapping peptide pool stimulation. The CDR3 region: CASSLTGQGTEAFF. In nucleotide form, the sequence is TGTGCCAGCAGTTTAACTGGACAGGGCACTGAAGCTTTCTTT.